The next 12 T cell receptor beta chains were all read from a single sample in a study of cytomegalovirus exposure and HLA in healthy donors (TCRdb year 2017). Libraries came from the immunoSEQ multiplex PCR assay. A mixture of 60 forward primers for TCR Vbeta segments and 13 reverse primers for TCR Jbeta segments was used in the multiplex PCR. In TCRdb, the immuneACCESS table is reduced to in-frame sequences with V and J assigned. These tables do not hold every clone; where another copy was compared, an unresolved V gene accounts for under half, and the others remain unexplained. The sample table records some 120,000 clones; more than 80% of these occur just once. The ten largest make up 2% to 3% of the sample. Sequencing used PBMCs. Receptors originate from a man younger than 40 in good health and CMV-seronegative.

V and J are TRBV30 and TRBJ2-3, with 9 bases fitting TRBD2. CDR1 and CDR2 (germline): GTSNPN, SVGIG (reference sequence). The CDR3 has 15 amino acids. After removal of 8 bases from V and 2 bases from J, the junction contained 11 bases not matched to a gene. This CDR3 is CAVSGTSRSTDTQYF. In DNA form, the CDR3 reads TGTGCCGTTTCCGGGACTAGCAGATCCACAGATACGCAGTATTTT. Based on the CDR3 plus reference TRBV30 and TRBJ2-3, the full variable domain is SQTIHQWPATLVQPVGSPLSLECTVEGTSNPNLYWYRQAAGRGLQLLFYSVGIGQISSEVPQNLSASRPQDRQFILSSKKLLLSDSGFYLCAVSGTSRSTDTQYFGPGTRLTVL.

This clone was seen a few times. This rearrangement joins TRBV19 to TRBJ1-5; D uncertain. With 0 bases removed from V and 9 bases from J, the gap between germline ends came to 6 bases. The germline CDR1 and CDR2 sequences are LNHDA and SQIVND (reference sequence). This CDR3 contains 12 residues. CDR3 loop: CASSIEARPQHF. The CDR3 DNA sequence: TGTGCCAGTAGTATAGAGGCCAGGCCCCAGCATTTT.

This clone was recorded once. J is TRBJ2-3 and V is TRBV7-3; TRBD2 might be the D (5 bases). Germline V gives CDR1 SGHTA, CDR2 FQGTGA. The ends were cut back, 3 bases at V and 6 bases at J, with 10 bases in the middle. This CDR3 is 13 amino acids long. The CDR3 is CASSLSGKDTQYF. CDR3 sequence (DNA): TGTGCCAGCAGCTTGTCCGGGAAGGATACGCAGTATTTT.

The chain combines TRBV29-1 with TRBJ1-2; D may be TRBD1 (6 bases). Germline V gene data show CDR1 as SQVTM and CDR2 as ANQGSEA. The CDR3 has 13 residues. The V gene lost 3 bases and the J gene lost 3 bases, with 11 bases spanning the gap. The CDR3 nucleotides read TGCAGCGTTGATCGAAGACAGGACTATGGCTACACCTTC. Its translation is CSVDRRQDYGYTF.

The chain links TRBV27 to TRBJ2-7, with 7 bases fitting TRBD1. V was pared by 6 bases and J by 3 bases, with 2 bases of the junction left unmatched. Per the germline V gene, CDR1 is MNHEY and CDR2 is SMNVEV (reference sequence). This CDR3 comprises 12 residues. The CDR3 DNA reads as TGTGCCAGCAGGGGGGACAGCTACGAGCAGTACTTC. This sequence encodes CASRGDSYEQYF.

The chain uses TRBV7-2 and TRBJ1-5, with TRBD1 matching 8 bases. Trimming at V came to 5 bases and at J to 0 bases, leaving 9 bases not matched to a gene. The CDR3 sequence is 17 residues long. The V gene's germline CDR1 is SGHTA and CDR2 FQGNSA. DNA for the CDR3: TGTGCCAGCAGCCGAACAGGGGGTGGCTATAGCAATCAGCCCCAGCATTTT. It is translated as CASSRTGGGYSNQPQHF.

This chain connects TRBV14 to TRBJ2-7; perhaps TRBD2 as D (5 bases). CDR3 size: 18 residues. Per the germline V gene, CDR1 is SGHDN and CDR2 is FVKESK. The V end was cut by 0 bases, the J end by 5 bases, with 23 bases between. The CDR3 DNA is TGTGCCAGCAGCCAAGAACGGAGTAGCTTTGGAGGATCCGACGAGCAGTACTTC. Translating it yields CASSQERSSFGGSDEQYF. The whole variable domain, remainder taken from reference TRBV14 and TRBJ2-7, is EAGVTQFPSHSVIEKGQTVTLRCDPISGHDNLYWYRRVMGKEIKFLLHFVKESKQDESGMPNNRFLAERTGGTYSTLKVQPAELEDSGVYFCASSQERSSFGGSDEQYFGPGTRLTVT.

The chain joins TRBV6-6 to TRBJ2-7, with D unclear. The CDR3 covers 13 residues. The germline CDR1 and CDR2 sequences are MNHNY and SVGAGI (reference sequence). Trimming removed 8 bases from V and 0 bases from J, with 11 bases in between. This chain's CDR3 is CASSRLNSYEQYF. As DNA, the CDR3 is TGTGCCAGCTCTCGGTTGAACTCCTACGAGCAGTACTTC.

V is TRBV7-2 and J is TRBJ1-1; TRBD1 matches at 7 bases. V lost 2 bases, J lost 0 bases, and 3 bases stayed unmatched. The CDR3 spans 15 residues. Germline V gene sequence: CDR1 SGHTA, CDR2 FQGNSA. In DNA, the CDR3 is TGTGCCAGCAGCTTATACGGGACAGTGAACACTGAAGCTTTCTTT. Translation gives CASSLYGTVNTEAFF.

This rearrangement joins TRBV19 to TRBJ2-1, with TRBD2 identical over 12 bases. The CDR3 spans 16 residues. With V trimmed by 5 bases and J by 7 bases, 9 bases remained unmatched. Per germline, CDR1 LNHDA and CDR2 SQIVND (reference sequence). CDR3 amino acids: CASSWSSGRAMNEQFF. The CDR3 bases are TGTGCCAGTAGTTGGTCTAGCGGGAGGGCCATGAATGAGCAGTTCTTC.

This sequence joins TRBV6-1 and TRBJ2-3; the D gene is possibly TRBD1 (5 bases). CDR3 size: 15 residues. V was clipped by 7 bases and J by 0 bases, with 14 bases between them. Germline V lookup: CDR1 MNHNS, CDR2 SASEGT. DNA of the CDR3: TGTGCCAGCACCGGAATCAGGGTTAGCACAGATACGCAGTATTTT. Its translation: CASTGIRVSTDTQYF.

The genes are TRBV12-5 and TRBJ2-5; TRBD2 aligns across 9 bases. The CDR3 loop spans 15 amino acids. CDR1 is LGHNT, CDR2 FRNRAP, per germline. V trimming: 3 bases; J trimming: 4 bases; junction bases outside the gene matches: 6. The CDR3 region has the DNA TGTGCTAGTGGTTTTTTTAGCGGGAGATTAGAGACCCAGTACTTC. Its translation is CASGFFSGRLETQYF.